A single sample gave rise to the 14 T cell receptor beta chains below, sequenced in a study of cytomegalovirus exposure and HLA in healthy donors. Amplification used 60 Vbeta primers and 13 Jbeta primers. Using immunoSEQ multiplex PCR, the repertoire was profiled, and TCRdb retains in-frame clones only, with some absent. The sample carries around 70,000 clones, approximately 60% recorded once. The material sequenced was PBMCs. The receptors stem from a man aged 30 to 45 in good health and CMV-seronegative.

The genes are TRBV6-5 and TRBJ2-5; weak D call: TRBD1 (5 bases). The DNA end is more similar to TRBJ2-7, so the J call may be wrong. Germline V CDR1 and CDR2: MNHEY, SVGAGI. The CDR3 loop spans 15 amino acids. In DNA, the CDR3 is TGTGCCAGCAGTTACTCGATAGGGGCCGCCTACGAGCAGTACTTC. Residues: CASSYSIGAAYEQYF.

The V call is TRBV13, the J call TRBJ2-1; possibly TRBD2 for D (7 bases). The CDR3 totals 15 residues. Germline lookup yields CDR1 PRHDT and CDR2 FYEKMQ (reference sequence). The V gene lost 4 bases and the J gene lost 4 bases, with 14 bases spanning the gap. CDR3 sequence (DNA): TGTGCCAGCAGCTCCAGCGGGACACATTACAATGAGCAGTTCTTC. Translated: CASSSSGTHYNEQFF. The whole variable domain, filled in from reference TRBV13 and TRBJ2-1, reads AAGVIQSPRHLIKEKRETATLKCYPIPRHDTVYWYQQGPGQDPQFLISFYEKMQSDKGSIPDRFSAQQFSDYHSELNMSSLELGDSALYFCASSSSGTHYNEQFFGPGTRLTVL.

This clone showed up just a few times. The rearrangement uses TRBV5-6 and TRBJ1-2, with D possibly matching TRBD1 (6 bases). The V gene's germline CDR1 is SGHDT and CDR2 YYEEEE. The CDR3 runs to 13 residues. The ends were cut back, 1 base at V and 6 bases at J, with 10 bases in the middle. CDR3 sequence: CASSLWGRDGYTF. The CDR3 region has the DNA TGTGCCAGCAGCTTGTGGGGGCGCGATGGCTACACCTTC.

The J gene is TRBJ1-4, the V gene TRBV11-2; TRBD1 matches 9 bases. CDR3 length: 14 residues. Germline lookup yields CDR1 SGHAT and CDR2 FQNNGV. Trimming at V came to 2 bases and at J to 8 bases, leaving 3 bases not matched to a gene. The CDR3, as DNA: TGTGCCAGCAGCTTACGGACAGGGGACGAAAAACTGTTTTTT. Its translation is CASSLRTGDEKLFF.

V gene TRBV7-6 combines with J gene TRBJ2-7; 9 bases line up with TRBD1. The CDR3 has 14 residues. Trimming took 5 bases from V and 7 from J; bases not matched to a gene: 9. The germline gives CDR1 SGHVS, CDR2 FNYEAQ. DNA for the CDR3: TGTGCCAGCAGCAGCGGGACAGGGATAGGGGAGCAGTACTTC. This sequence encodes CASSSGTGIGEQYF.

V and J are TRBV28 and TRBJ1-6; 10 bases are a match to TRBD1. The CDR3 consists of 15 residues. Per the germline V gene, CDR1 is MDHEN and CDR2 is SYDVKM. The trim removed 7 bases at V and 7 bases at J, leaving 7 bases unmatched. The CDR3 region has the DNA TGTGCCAGCAATTCGGGACAGGGGACGAATTCACCCCTCCACTTT. It encodes CASNSGQGTNSPLHF.

The chain couples TRBV19 to TRBJ1-4; D not certain. The V end lost 2 bases, the J end lost 6 bases, and 10 bases lay between the germline ends. Germline assignment: CDR1 LNHDA and CDR2 SQIVND (reference sequence). The CDR3 length is 14 residues. CDR3 protein: CASSISVRYEKLFF. In nucleotides, the CDR3 is TGTGCCAGTAGTATATCGGTCCGCTATGAAAAACTGTTTTTT.

This chain uses TRBV2 with TRBJ2-1, with a tentative D call TRBD2 (6 bases). CDR1 is SNHLY and CDR2 is FYNNEI in the germline V gene. Trimming stripped 8 bases from V and 0 bases from J, with 8 bases between. This CDR3 has 13 amino acids. CDR3 sequence (DNA): TGTGCCAGCGGGGGGAGCTCCTACAATGAGCAGTTCTTC. Translation gives CASGGSSYNEQFF. Complete variable domain (other parts from reference TRBV2 and TRBJ2-1): EPEVTQTPSHQVTQMGQEVILRCVPISNHLYFYWYRQILGQKVEFLVSFYNNEISEKSEIFDDQFSVERPDGSNFTLKIRSTKLEDSAMYFCASGGSSYNEQFFGPGTRLTVL.

This CDR3 is CASSIGGEQYF. The CDR3 DNA sequence: TGTGCCAGTAGTATAGGAGGCGAGCAGTACTTC. V is TRBV19 and J is TRBJ2-7; D unclear. The ends were cut back, 1 base at V and 6 bases at J, with 4 bases in the middle. The CDR3 is 11 residues long. Looked up from germline, CDR1 is LNHDA and CDR2 is SQIVND (reference sequence).

In this sample, this clone turned up a few times. The rearrangement links TRBV27 to TRBJ2-7; D possibly corresponds to TRBD1 (7 bases). Germline V CDR1 and CDR2: MNHEY, SMNVEV (reference sequence). Trimming cost V 4 bases and J 7 bases, with 14 bases left between them. The CDR3 is 13 amino acids. This CDR3 is CASSYYRGGEQYF. The CDR3 DNA reads TGTGCCAGCAGTTACTACAGGGGAGGAGAGCAGTACTTC.

The rearrangement joins TRBV30 to TRBJ1-2; possible D gene TRBD1, 5 bases. Germline V CDR1 and CDR2: GTSNPN, SVGIG (reference sequence). V lost 1 base to trimming and J lost 8 bases, with 11 bases between them. This CDR3 spans 12 amino acids. As DNA, the CDR3 is TGTGCCTGGAGTGGGGGGGTTGGGGGCTACACCTTC. This gives the protein CAWSGGVGGYTF.

The chain carries TRBV6-5 and TRBJ2-7; 7 positions agree with TRBD1. Germline loops: CDR1 MNHEY, CDR2 SVGAGI. This CDR3 spans 15 amino acids. V shed 2 bases and J 1 base; nucleotides not matched to a gene: 5. The CDR3 is CASSYETGWSYEQYF. CDR3 DNA sequence: TGTGCCAGCAGTTACGAGACAGGGTGGTCCTACGAGCAGTACTTC.

V usage is TRBV30 and J usage is TRBJ1-1, with 11 bases aligning to TRBD1. CDR3 length equals 11 residues. Germline V lookup: CDR1 GTSNPN, CDR2 SVGIG (reference sequence). Trimming cost V 5 bases and J 11 bases; bases outside gene matches: 4. In DNA, the CDR3 is TGTGCCTGGGGACAGGGGGCTTCTGCTTTCTTT. This sequence encodes CAWGQGASAFF.

The genes are TRBV2 and TRBJ1-2; possibly TRBD1 for D (5 bases). V lost 6 bases and J lost 4, with 18 bases in between. Germline CDR1 and CDR2: SNHLY and FYNNEI. The CDR3 is 15 amino acids. CDR3 sequence reads: CASRVGGLEGYGYTF. The CDR3 region has the DNA TGTGCCAGCAGGGTCGGGGGGTTAGAAGGCTATGGCTACACCTTC.